These 9 T cell receptor beta chains were sequenced from one sample in a study of OX40 agonist ivuxolimab in advanced cancers. The data were produced by immunoSEQ multiplex PCR, yet TCRdb's version contains in-frame clones alone and is incomplete. This sample carries 45,000 to 50,000 clones, about 90% of them seen once, and the ten largest clones take 7.8%. The sample in question was CD4+ or CD8+ T cells sorted from blood, obtained in a trial of the OX40 agonist ivuxolimab. The receptors come from an adult with an advanced solid tumor such as melanoma, head and neck, liver or kidney cancer.

The rearrangement joins TRBV5-1 to TRBJ2-7, with 14 bases identical to TRBD2. Germline CDR1 and CDR2: SGHRS and YFSETQ. The CDR3 has 17 amino acids. V trimming: 4 bases; J trimming: 4 bases; junction bases outside the gene matches: 10. The CDR3 coding sequence is TGCGCCAGCAGCGTAGGGGGACTAGCGGGAGCTCAGTACGAGCAGTACTTC. Encoded protein: CASSVGGLAGAQYEQYF. The variable domain in full, completed from reference TRBV5-1 and TRBJ2-7, reads KAGVTQTPRYLIKTRGQQVTLSCSPISGHRSVSWYQQTPGQGLQFLFEYFSETQRNKGNFPGRFSGRQFSNSRSEMNVSTLELGDSALYLCASSVGGLAGAQYEQYFGPGTRLTVT.

The rearrangement uses TRBV28 and TRBJ2-7, with 14 bases aligning to TRBD2. The CDR3 runs to 15 residues. CDR1 and CDR2 from the germline V gene are MDHEN and SYDVKM. Trimming cost V 11 bases and J 6 bases; bases outside gene matches: 12. The CDR3 is CASCTAGLAGVEQYF. The CDR3 DNA reads TGTGCCTCCTGTACGGCGGGACTAGCGGGAGTCGAGCAGTACTTC.

Comments on this clone: The same CDR3 arises from other DNA sequences in this sample as well. The J gene is TRBJ1-4, the V gene TRBV28; D might be TRBD1 (5 bases). The germline gives CDR1 MDHEN, CDR2 SYDVKM. The V and J ends lost 6 bases and 14 bases respectively, with 22 bases between them. CDR3 length: 14 residues. DNA of the CDR3: TGTGCCAGCAGGCCCGGGACGGGTTTTTTTCGGCTGTTTTTT. Its translation: CASRPGTGFFRLFF.

This rearrangement joins TRBV11-3 to TRBJ1-2; D is unclear. The germline V and J ends were trimmed by 3 bases and 7 bases, with 12 bases remaining between them. The length of the CDR3 is 13 residues. Germline values: CDR1 SGHNT, CDR2 YENEEA. CDR3 sequence reads: CASSFTGSGGYTF. CDR3 coding DNA: TGTGCCAGCAGCTTTACGGGGTCGGGTGGCTACACCTTC.

The chain recombines TRBV7-2 with TRBJ2-1, with 10 bases fitting TRBD1. The CDR3 extends over 16 amino acids. V was clipped by 4 bases and J by 7 bases; unmatched bases: 10. Germline-derived CDR1 and CDR2 are SGHTA and FQGNSA. CDR3 in DNA: TGTGCCAGCAGCTGGATCGGGACAGGGGCCAGGAATGAGCAGTTCTTC. This sequence encodes CASSWIGTGARNEQFF.

The chain has TRBV2 and TRBJ2-6; the D is unclear. CDR3 length equals 17 residues. Germline V gives CDR1 SNHLY, CDR2 FYNNEI. Trimming pared 2 bases from V and 1 base from J, leaving 12 bases between. The CDR3: CASSERSFASGANVLTF. CDR3 bases: TGTGCCAGCAGTGAACGCTCCTTCGCTTCTGGGGCCAACGTCCTGACTTTC.

This chain joins TRBV15 and TRBJ1-2, with 8 bases identical to TRBD1. Germline CDR1 reads LNHNV; CDR2 reads YYDKDF (reference sequence). This CDR3 is 12 amino acids long. Trimming cost V 9 bases and J 8 bases; bases outside gene matches: 8. The CDR3 is CATRQGASGYTF. DNA for the CDR3: TGTGCCACTCGCCAGGGGGCGTCGGGCTACACCTTC. Variable domain in full (rest from reference TRBV15 and TRBJ1-2): DAMVIQNPRYQVTQFGKPVTLSCSQTLNHNVMYWYQQKSSQAPKLLFHYYDKDFNNEADTPDNFQSRRPNTSFCFLDIRSPGLGDTAMYLCATRQGASGYTFGSGTRLTVV.

J is TRBJ1-1 and V is TRBV7-9, with D possibly being TRBD1 (5 bases). The CDR3 extends over 16 amino acids. Between the trimmed V and J ends, which lost 2 bases and 3 bases, there was a span of 16 bases. Germline lookup yields CDR1 SEHNR and CDR2 FQNEAQ (reference sequence). CDR3 sequence reads: CASSLSTGVFYTEAFF. As DNA, the CDR3 is TGTGCCAGCAGCTTATCCACGGGGGTCTTTTACACTGAAGCTTTCTTT.

Here the CDR3 DNA reads TGTGCCAGCTCACGTCCCGGGACCCCTAGGGAGACCCAGTACTTC. It translates to CASSRPGTPRETQYF. The rearrangement links TRBV18 to TRBJ2-5; D possibly uses TRBD1 or TRBD2 (5 bases each). The V end lost 4 bases, the J end lost 5 bases, and 17 bases lay between the germline ends. The length of the CDR3 is 15 residues. Germline V gives CDR1 KGHSH, CDR2 LQKENI.